These 19 T cell receptor beta chains were sequenced from one sample in a study of PD-1 blockade in classical Hodgkin lymphoma. Following autologous stem cell transplantation, relapse occurred in every patient, and exposure to brentuximab vedotin varied. The method was immunoSEQ multiplex PCR; TCRdb's version includes in-frame clones alone and lacks a portion of them. This sample has over 45,000 clones, with around 73% found just once. This specimen was peripheral blood mononuclear cells (PBMCs), taken before the second cycle of nivolumab. These receptors all come from a human donor with classical Hodgkin lymphoma.

This clone occurred a few times. This chain uses TRBV7-3 with TRBJ2-2; D possibly corresponds to TRBD1 (6 bases). Germline CDR1 SGHTA, CDR2 FQGTGA. The CDR3 is 15 amino acids. V was cut by 0 bases and J by 7 bases, with 12 bases left in between. This chain's CDR3 is CASSLTDRIVGELFF. CDR3 DNA: TGTGCCAGCAGCTTAACAGACAGGATAGTCGGGGAGCTGTTTTTT.

This sequence joins TRBV30 and TRBJ2-1, with D possibly TRBD1 on 6 matching bases. The CDR3 loop spans 14 amino acids. Germline V gene data show CDR1 as GTSNPN and CDR2 as SVGIG (reference sequence). V lost 0 bases to trimming and J lost 3 bases, with 9 bases between them. The chain's CDR3 is CAWSVLGGYNEQFF. In nucleotides, the CDR3 is TGTGCCTGGAGTGTACTAGGGGGCTACAATGAGCAGTTCTTC. The full variable domain, its missing parts supplied by reference TRBV30 and TRBJ2-1, is SQTIHQWPATLVQPVGSPLSLECTVEGTSNPNLYWYRQAAGRGLQLLFYSVGIGQISSEVPQNLSASRPQDRQFILSSKKLLLSDSGFYLCAWSVLGGYNEQFFGPGTRLTVL.

This sequence joins TRBV11-2 and TRBJ2-1; TRBD2 matches at 11 bases. With 5 bases clipped from V and 5 bases from J, the junction kept 8 bases outside the gene matches. CDR1 is SGHAT and CDR2 is FQNNGV in the germline V gene. The CDR3 is made up of 16 amino acids. CDR3 DNA sequence: TGTGCCAGCAGCCCCTGGACTAGCGGGTCCGACAATGAGCAGTTCTTC. Encoded protein: CASSPWTSGSDNEQFF.

This chain uses TRBV6-5 with TRBJ2-5; D is possibly TRBD2 (6 bases). The closer fit of TRBJ2-7 to the DNA end suggests the J call may be wrong. The CDR3 spans 12 residues. Germline assignment: CDR1 MNHEY and CDR2 SVGAGI. CDR3 residues: CASSWGGYEQYF. As DNA, the CDR3 is TGTGCCAGCAGTTGGGGAGGCTACGAGCAGTACTTC.

This clone has just a few counts. The chain carries TRBV18 and TRBJ2-7; 7 bases fit TRBD1. V was pared by 3 bases and J by 4 bases, with 24 bases of the junction left unmatched. CDR1 KGHSH and CDR2 LQKENI come from the germline V gene. The CDR3 totals 20 residues. CDR3 in amino acids: CASSPPIGGSGPFSLYEQYF. CDR3 nucleotides: TGTGCCAGCTCACCCCCTATAGGGGGCTCCGGTCCCTTCTCGTTATACGAGCAGTACTTC.

The chain employs TRBV5-8 and TRBJ2-7; D possibly matches TRBD1 or TRBD2 (6 bases each). This CDR3 has 16 residues. V shed 0 bases and J shed 2 bases, with 15 bases lying between them. The germline V gene encodes CDR1 SGHTS and CDR2 YDEGEE. Written as DNA, the CDR3 is TGTGCCAGCAGCTTGGGGCTGGGGGGCTTTGCCTACGAGCAGTACTTC. It encodes CASSLGLGGFAYEQYF.

This chain connects TRBV7-2 to TRBJ2-7; D is possibly TRBD2 (7 bases). The germline V gene encodes CDR1 SGHTA and CDR2 FQGNSA. The V end lost 5 bases, the J end lost 7 bases, and 18 bases lay between the germline ends. This CDR3 spans 14 amino acids. The CDR3 is CASSPWGGGTEQYF. The CDR3 nucleotides are TGTGCCAGCAGCCCCTGGGGGGGCGGAACGGAGCAGTACTTC.

The chain joins TRBV27 to TRBJ2-3; D is possibly TRBD2 (5 bases). Trimming pared 3 bases from V and 2 bases from J, leaving 9 bases between. The length of the CDR3 is 14 residues. In germline, CDR1 is MNHEY, CDR2 SMNVEV (reference sequence). In DNA, the CDR3 is TGTGCCAGCAGTTTCGGGGTCACCACAGATACGCAGTATTTT. Its translation: CASSFGVTTDTQYF.

The rearrangement links TRBV5-8 to TRBJ2-3; TRBD1 matches 7 bases. J was trimmed by 5 bases and V by 3 bases; bases with no gene match: 12. This CDR3 contains 16 residues. The V gene's germline CDR1 is SGHTS and CDR2 YDEGEE. The CDR3 nucleotides read TGTGCCAGCAGCTACCTCCGGGACAGTGAGAAAGATACGCAGTATTTT. It yields the protein CASSYLRDSEKDTQYF.

The chain has TRBV6-5 and TRBJ1-5, with D possibly being TRBD1 (6 bases). V gave up 6 bases and J gave up 8 bases, with 17 bases separating them. Looked up from germline, CDR1 is MNHEY and CDR2 is SVGAGI. This CDR3 spans 14 amino acids. The CDR3 DNA reads as TGTGCCAGCAGCCCGAGGACAGCTCGGGAGCCCCAGCATTTT. This translates into CASSPRTAREPQHF.

J is TRBJ1-2 and V is TRBV11-2, with TRBD1 as a possible D gene (5 bases). CDR1 is SGHAT and CDR2 is FQNNGV in the germline V gene. With 2 bases removed from V and 4 bases from J, the gap between germline ends came to 11 bases. The CDR3 length is 14 residues. CDR3 nucleotide sequence: TGTGCCAGCAGCTTATCACTTGGGGCCTATGGCTACACCTTC. Protein product: CASSLSLGAYGYTF. Full variable domain (remainder filled in from reference TRBV11-2 and TRBJ1-2): EAGVAQSPRYKIIEKRQSVAFWCNPISGHATLYWYQQILGQGPKLLIQFQNNGVVDDSQLPKDRFSAERLKGVDSTLKIQPAKLEDSAVYLCASSLSLGAYGYTFGSGTRLTVV.

The J gene is TRBJ1-2, the V gene TRBV28; D unclear. The CDR3 extends over 11 amino acids. The germline V gene has CDR1 MDHEN and CDR2 SYDVKM. V was shortened by 5 bases and J by 7 bases, with 8 bases between the two germline ends. DNA for the CDR3: TGTGCCAGCAGTATAATAGGTGGCTACACCTTC. It encodes CASSIIGGYTF.

This clone has just a few counts. This sequence joins TRBV5-1 and TRBJ2-6; D call uncertain. Germline V lookup: CDR1 SGHRS, CDR2 YFSETQ. Trimming pared 4 bases from V and 0 bases from J, leaving 17 bases between. The CDR3 runs to 18 residues. The CDR3 nucleotides are TGCGCCAGCAGCCTCCGGGCCCCTGGAGACTCTGGGGCCAACGTCCTGACTTTC. This encodes CASSLRAPGDSGANVLTF.

The J gene is TRBJ1-1, the V gene TRBV12-5; 7 bases fit TRBD1. With 1 base clipped from V and 3 bases from J, the junction kept 5 bases outside the gene matches. The CDR3 covers 15 residues. Germline assignment: CDR1 LGHNT and CDR2 FRNRAP. This CDR3 is CASGLGQGRYTEAFF. Written as DNA, the CDR3 is TGTGCTAGTGGTTTGGGACAGGGTAGATACACTGAAGCTTTCTTT.

V is TRBV6-5 and J is TRBJ1-1; no definite D call. Trimming shortened V by 2 bases and J by 0 bases, and 7 bases separated the two germline ends. The CDR3 length is 14 residues. Per germline, CDR1 MNHEY and CDR2 SVGAGI. CDR3 coding DNA: TGTGCCAGCAGTTACGCCAGCCTGAACACTGAAGCTTTCTTT. Encoded protein: CASSYASLNTEAFF.

The chain has TRBV7-8 and TRBJ2-5, with a weak D call TRBD1 (7 bases). Germline lookup yields CDR1 SGHVS and CDR2 FQNEAQ. The CDR3 loop spans 15 amino acids. V was trimmed by 4 bases and J by 1 base, leaving 13 bases between them. CDR3 in amino acids: CASSSGGPAQETQYF. CDR3 DNA sequence: TGTGCCAGCAGCTCAGGGGGGCCAGCCCAAGAGACCCAGTACTTC.

This clone has a handful of counts. This sequence joins TRBV7-3 and TRBJ2-7, with no clear D. The germline V gene encodes CDR1 SGHTA and CDR2 FQGTGA. V lost 6 bases and J 5 bases, leaving 11 bases between the germline ends. This CDR3 has 12 amino acids. CDR3 nucleotide sequence: TGTGCCAGCAGTTCCCTTGGAAACGAGCAGTACTTC. Its translation: CASSSLGNEQYF.

The chain has TRBV7-2 and TRBJ1-1; the D is unclear. Germline lookup yields CDR1 SGHTA and CDR2 FQGNSA. Trimming cost V 1 base and J 4 bases, with 22 bases left between them. This CDR3 has 18 amino acids. CDR3 region: CASSLVYWQAPIGTEAFF. Written as DNA, the CDR3 is TGTGCCAGCAGCTTAGTATATTGGCAGGCCCCCATTGGCACTGAAGCTTTCTTT.

The genes are TRBV7-2 and TRBJ2-1; tentatively, D is TRBD2 (6 bases). The CDR3 sequence is 15 residues long. CDR1 is SGHTA, CDR2 FQGNSA, per germline. Trimming cost V 4 bases and J 4 bases, with 14 bases left between them. CDR3 coding DNA: TGTGCCAGCAGCTCGCTTAGCGGAATTTACAATGAGCAGTTCTTC. It translates to CASSSLSGIYNEQFF.